This T cell receptor beta chain was identified during a study of cytomegalovirus exposure and HLA in healthy donors. Study in general: Caucasian-associated ancestry cluster membership applied to about 77% of 398 genotyped donors. Study-wide results and limits: Rare TCR sequences dominated, though some public TCRs recurred in many donors. By HLA locus, TCR association rates varied in a later analysis, with DRB1 showing the most and HLA-C the fewest.

Use of 60 Vbeta and 13 Jbeta primers characterized the PCR. Generated by immunoSEQ multiplex PCR, the TCRdb table keeps only in-frame clones and is missing some. Of around 300,000 clones listed, roughly 70% were seen once; the top ten hold roughly 2.4%. Details on this clone: Its matching antigen is unknown.

The TCR was taken from a female donor in good health and CMV-seronegative. Material for sequencing was PBMCs.

The CDR3 DNA is TGTGCCAGCAGTCCAGGGGTCCTCACAGATACGCAGTATTTT. Its translation: CASSPGVLTDTQYF. This chain joins TRBV28 and TRBJ2-3, with D possibly TRBD1 on 6 matching bases. The CDR3 runs to 14 residues. Germline V gives CDR1 MDHEN, CDR2 SYDVKM. The V end lost 5 bases, the J end lost 2 bases, and 11 bases lay between the germline ends.